A single T cell receptor (beta chain) is shown here with its context. Its antigen is undetermined. The method was immunoSEQ multiplex PCR; TCRdb's version includes in-frame clones alone and lacks a portion of them. The data hold 100,000 to 150,000 clones, with approximately 80% observed a single time. These data originate in a study of identifying expanded T cells in peripheral blood. Broader study findings: About 1.2 clones differed between technical replicates, versus approximately 16 and 20 over time.

The CDR3 contains 14 residues. Unmatched junction bases numbered 7, after V lost 7 bases and J lost 1 base. CDR1 is MNHEY and CDR2 is SVGAGI in the germline V gene. Healthy donors had no documented immune events, such as infections, while sampled. This chain links TRBV6-5 with TRBJ2-7; TRBD2 aligns across 7 bases. The sample taken for sequencing was blood. This TCR was sampled from a person aged 18-70 years in good health. The CDR3 here is CASTGTMSSYEQYF. The CDR3 bases are TGTGCCAGCACCGGGACTATGTCATCCTACGAGCAGTACTTC.